This T cell receptor beta chain derives from a study of cytomegalovirus exposure and HLA in healthy donors. Study outcomes and limitations: Despite most TCR sequences being rare, some public TCRs occurred in many donors. Later, an analysis found that TCR clusters from the first cohort tended to co-occur in the approximately 130 validation repertoires. As was reported, the classifier diagnosed cytomegalovirus status with high specificity and sensitivity.

The assay was immunoSEQ multiplex PCR, and TCRdb's table has in-frame clones only and misses some. The sample lists about 150,000 clones; just over 85% were seen once. Worth noting for this clone: Its antigen is unknown.

The V gene's germline CDR1 is LGHNA and CDR2 YSLEER. The CDR3 sequence is 18 residues long. V lost 0 bases to trimming and J lost 6 bases; unmatched junction nucleotides: 12. The chain employs TRBV4-3 and TRBJ2-2; 8 bases fit TRBD2. This TCR was recovered from a human donor in good health. The sequenced material came from PBMCs. The CDR3 DNA is TGCGCCAGCAGCCAAGATCGGGCGGTGGGACTAGTGTCCGGGGAGCTGTTTTTT. Translating it yields CASSQDRAVGLVSGELFF.